The T cell receptor beta chain described here comes from a study of blood T cell repertoires in COVID-19. Across the study: Whether acute or convalescent, the COVID-19 samples came from the United States, Italy and Spain. PBMCs, B-cell-depleted T cells, or T cells were the source of the cDNA or gDNA that made up the material.

Per the authors' pipeline: Estimates of nucleated cell counts were drawn from the amplification of reference gene primers. TCRdb's table, derived via immunoSEQ multiplex PCR, lists solely in-frame clones and lacks some. From that table come the V and J calls and clone size; the DNA was used to work out D and trimming. The sample yields approximately 100,000 clones, over 70% seen once. Germline V gene lookup returns CDR1 SQVTM and CDR2 ANQGSEA. This CDR3 contains 14 residues. With 0 bases removed from V and 7 bases from J, the gap between germline ends came to 15 bases. The V gene is TRBV29-1, the J gene TRBJ1-2, with D possibly matching TRBD1 (5 bases). Material for sequencing was peripheral blood. The receptor was derived from a woman older than 75 with acute or convalescent COVID-19. CDR3 protein: CSVEDNTGISGYTF. The CDR3 bases are TGCAGCGTTGAAGATAACACAGGAATAAGTGGCTACACCTTC.